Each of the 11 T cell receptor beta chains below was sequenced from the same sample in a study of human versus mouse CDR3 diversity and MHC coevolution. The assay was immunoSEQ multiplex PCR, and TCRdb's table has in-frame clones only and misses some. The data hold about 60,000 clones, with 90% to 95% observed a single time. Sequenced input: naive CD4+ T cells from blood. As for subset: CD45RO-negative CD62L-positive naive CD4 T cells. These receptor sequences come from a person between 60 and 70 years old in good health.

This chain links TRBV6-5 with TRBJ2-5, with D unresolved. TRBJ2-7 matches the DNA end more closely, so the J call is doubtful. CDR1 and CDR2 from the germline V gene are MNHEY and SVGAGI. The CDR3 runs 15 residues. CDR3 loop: CASRTSGRVPYEQYF. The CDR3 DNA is TGTGCCAGCAGGACCTCCGGCCGGGTTCCCTACGAGCAGTACTTC.

CDR3: CASSESSGYNEQFF. CDR3 bases: TGCGCCAGCAGTGAATCTAGCGGTTACAATGAGCAGTTCTTC. The chain employs TRBV10-1 and TRBJ2-1; 7 positions match TRBD2. The CDR3 has 14 amino acids. V gave up 3 bases and J gave up 4 bases; unmatched junction bases: 3. CDR1 WNHNN and CDR2 SYGVQD come from the germline V gene (reference sequence).

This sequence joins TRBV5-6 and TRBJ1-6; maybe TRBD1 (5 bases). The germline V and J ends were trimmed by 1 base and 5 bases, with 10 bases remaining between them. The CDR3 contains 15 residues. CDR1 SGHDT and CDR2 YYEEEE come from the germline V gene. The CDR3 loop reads CASSLWGLNNSPLHF. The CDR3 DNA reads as TGTGCCAGCAGCTTGTGGGGACTCAATAATTCACCCCTCCACTTT.

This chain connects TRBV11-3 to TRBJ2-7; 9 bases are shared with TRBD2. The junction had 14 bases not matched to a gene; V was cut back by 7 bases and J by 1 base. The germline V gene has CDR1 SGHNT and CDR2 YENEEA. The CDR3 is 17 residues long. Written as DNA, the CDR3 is TGTGCCAGCAAACCACGAATAGCGGGAGACAGGTCCTACGAGCAGTACTTC. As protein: CASKPRIAGDRSYEQYF.

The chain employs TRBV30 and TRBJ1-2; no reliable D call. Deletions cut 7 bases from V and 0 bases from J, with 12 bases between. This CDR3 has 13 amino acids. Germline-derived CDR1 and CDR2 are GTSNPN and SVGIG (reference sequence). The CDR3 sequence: CAFLFTPNYGYTF. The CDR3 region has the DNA TGTGCCTTCCTCTTTACACCTAACTATGGCTACACCTTC. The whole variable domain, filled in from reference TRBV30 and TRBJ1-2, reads SQTIHQWPATLVQPVGSPLSLECTVEGTSNPNLYWYRQAAGRGLQLLFYSVGIGQISSEVPQNLSASRPQDRQFILSSKKLLLSDSGFYLCAFLFTPNYGYTFGSGTRLTVV.

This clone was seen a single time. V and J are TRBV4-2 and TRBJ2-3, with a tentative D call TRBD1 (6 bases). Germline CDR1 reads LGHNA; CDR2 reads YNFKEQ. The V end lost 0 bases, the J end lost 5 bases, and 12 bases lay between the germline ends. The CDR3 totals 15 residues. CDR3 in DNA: TGTGCCAGCAGCCAAGAAGTTAGGGGGATAGATACGCAGTATTTT. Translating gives CASSQEVRGIDTQYF.

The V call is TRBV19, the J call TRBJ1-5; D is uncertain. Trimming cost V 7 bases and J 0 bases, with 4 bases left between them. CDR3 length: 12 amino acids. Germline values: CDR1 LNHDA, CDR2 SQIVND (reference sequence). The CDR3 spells CASKYSNQPQHF. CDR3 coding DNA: TGTGCCAGTAAATATAGCAATCAGCCCCAGCATTTT. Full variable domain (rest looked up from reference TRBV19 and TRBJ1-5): DGGITQSPKYLFRKEGQNVTLSCEQNLNHDAMYWYRQDPGQGLRLIYYSQIVNDFQKGDIAEGYSVSREKKESFPLTVTSAQKNPTAFYLCASKYSNQPQHFGDGTRLSIL.

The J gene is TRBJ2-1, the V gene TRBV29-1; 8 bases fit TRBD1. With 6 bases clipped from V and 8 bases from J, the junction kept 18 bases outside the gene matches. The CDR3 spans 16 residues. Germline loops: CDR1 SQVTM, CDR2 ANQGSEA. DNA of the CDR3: TGCAGCGTCCGACTAGAGGACAGGGTCTTGGCTCATGAGCAGTTCTTC. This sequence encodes CSVRLEDRVLAHEQFF.

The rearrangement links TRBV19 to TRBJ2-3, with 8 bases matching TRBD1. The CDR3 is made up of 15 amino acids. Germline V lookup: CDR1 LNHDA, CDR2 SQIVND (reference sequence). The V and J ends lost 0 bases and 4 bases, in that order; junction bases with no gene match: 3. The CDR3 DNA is TGTGCCAGTAGTATAGACGCAGGGGGCTCAGATACGCAGTATTTT. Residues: CASSIDAGGSDTQYF.

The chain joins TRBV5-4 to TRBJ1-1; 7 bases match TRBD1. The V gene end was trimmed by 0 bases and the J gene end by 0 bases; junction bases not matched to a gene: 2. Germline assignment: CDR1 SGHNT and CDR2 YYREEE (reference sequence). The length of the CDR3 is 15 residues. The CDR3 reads CASSLEGAMNTEAFF. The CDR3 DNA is TGTGCCAGCAGCTTGGAGGGGGCGATGAACACTGAAGCTTTCTTT.

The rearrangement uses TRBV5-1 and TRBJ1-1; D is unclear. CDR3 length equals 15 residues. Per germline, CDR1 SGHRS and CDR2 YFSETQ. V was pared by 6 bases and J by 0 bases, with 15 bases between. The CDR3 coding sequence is TGCGCCAGCACAACCGCATCTCCTATGAACACTGAAGCTTTCTTT. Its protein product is CASTTASPMNTEAFF.